This T cell receptor (beta chain) comes out of a study of Ad26.COV2.S vaccination and SARS-CoV-2 variants. Overall study: Intramuscular Ad26.COV2.S doses were given once or twice, 56 days apart. Overall study results and limits: Substantial breadth was reported for post-vaccination spike-specific CD8+ and CD4+ T cells.

The table came from immunoSEQ multiplex PCR; TCRdb's copy has only in-frame clones and leaves some out. The data show 200,000 to 300,000 clones, approximately 88% seen once. Trimming cost V 3 bases and J 0 bases, with 12 bases left between them. Looked up from germline, CDR1 is SGHVS and CDR2 is FQNEAQ. The CDR3 has 16 amino acids. As to this clone: The antigen is undetermined.

As to treatment: around 19 received Ad26.COV2.S at low or high dose, single or two shots; about 5 received placebo; per-sample allocation not given. It was on day 63 after the first vaccine or placebo injection that samples were taken. This specimen consisted of peripheral blood, obtained in a trial of Ad26.COV2.S vaccine versus placebo. The sequence derives from a person aged 18-65 years who received the Ad26.COV2.S COVID-19 vaccine or a placebo. The chain employs TRBV7-8 and TRBJ1-3; D is uncertain. CDR3 nucleotides: TGTGCCAGCAGCTTCAGGCCCACGGTCTCTGGAAACACCATATATTTT. This sequence encodes CASSFRPTVSGNTIYF.